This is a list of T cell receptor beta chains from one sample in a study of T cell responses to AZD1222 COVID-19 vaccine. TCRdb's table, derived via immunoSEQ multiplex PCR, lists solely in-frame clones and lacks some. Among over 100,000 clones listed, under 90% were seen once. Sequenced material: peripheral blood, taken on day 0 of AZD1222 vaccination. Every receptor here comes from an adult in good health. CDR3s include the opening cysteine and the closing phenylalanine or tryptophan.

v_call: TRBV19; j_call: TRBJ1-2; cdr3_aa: CASSRDRDYGYTF
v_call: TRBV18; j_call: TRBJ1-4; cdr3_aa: CASSPMTKKLFF
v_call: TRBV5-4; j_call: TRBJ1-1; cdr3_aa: CASSRPGTGMNTEAFF
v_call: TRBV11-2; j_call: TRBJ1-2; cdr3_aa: CASSYDGGLPLYTF
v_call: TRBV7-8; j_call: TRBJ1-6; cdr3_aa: CASSPNGGSSYNSPLHF
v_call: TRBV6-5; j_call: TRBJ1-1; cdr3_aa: CASFLDTEAFF
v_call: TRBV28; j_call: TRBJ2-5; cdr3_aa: CASEDRGLVETQYF
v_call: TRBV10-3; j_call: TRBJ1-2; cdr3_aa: CAISESQGYGYTF
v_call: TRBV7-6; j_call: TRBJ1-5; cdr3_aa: CASSLDRDGGEPQHF
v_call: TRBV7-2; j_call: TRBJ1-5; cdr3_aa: CASSPGSTGQPQHF
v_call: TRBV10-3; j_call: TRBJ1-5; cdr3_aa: CAISNQGNQPQHF
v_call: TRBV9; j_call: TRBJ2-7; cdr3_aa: CASSGGGAGEQYF
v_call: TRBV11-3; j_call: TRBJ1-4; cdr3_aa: CASSLGGGTNEKLFF
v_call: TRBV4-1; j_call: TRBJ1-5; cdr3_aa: CASSQGGITGNQPQHF
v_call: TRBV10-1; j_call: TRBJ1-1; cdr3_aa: CASSGEGNAFF
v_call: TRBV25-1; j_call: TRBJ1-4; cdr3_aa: CASRPRGGEKLFF
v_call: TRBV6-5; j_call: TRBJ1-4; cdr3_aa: CASRRDTHNEKLFF
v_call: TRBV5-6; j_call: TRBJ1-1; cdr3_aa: CASSSSGINTEAFF
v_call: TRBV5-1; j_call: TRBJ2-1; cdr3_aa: CASSPPRVSYNEQFF
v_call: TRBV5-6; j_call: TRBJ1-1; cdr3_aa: CASSLFPSQGETEAFF
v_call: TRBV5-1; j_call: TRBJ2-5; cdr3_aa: CASSRDRVPGETQYF
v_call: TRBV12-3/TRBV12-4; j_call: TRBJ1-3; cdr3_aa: CASITPGNTIYF